The clone carrying this T cell receptor beta chain was counted a single time. Germline assignment: CDR1 MGHRA and CDR2 YSYEKL. The ends were cut back, 5 bases at V and 4 bases at J, with 8 bases in the middle. The CDR3 loop spans 13 amino acids. The sample comes from a study of T cell changes during pregnancy in multiple sclerosis. The repertoire was sequenced with immunoSEQ multiplex PCR; TCRdb's copy has only in-frame clones and lacks some. Among about 24,000 clones listed, about nine tenths were seen once. The J gene is TRBJ2-2, the V gene TRBV4-1; D may be TRBD2 (5 bases). The sequencing used CD8+ T cells from peripheral blood mononuclear cells, collected in the first trimester of pregnancy. This TCR was recovered from a female donor in good health, enrolled as a control in a pregnancy study. The CDR3 sequence: CASSYRGTGELFF. The CDR3 DNA follows: TGCGCCAGCAGCTACCGGGGCACCGGGGAGCTGTTTTTT.